The clone carrying this TCR beta chain was counted many times. Antigen specificity is unknown. The sample is drawn from a study of Graves' ophthalmopathy and Graves' hyperthyroidism. Study details: Peripheral blood was gathered at first diagnosis, ahead of any treatment whatsoever. Study results and limitations: Blood was where most expanded thyroid clonotypes above 0.001 frequency also turned up.

Amplification from RNA transcripts yielded the TCR beta CDR3 regions. HTBI primers primed a first-round RT-PCR, and a second-round multiplex PCR followed. TCRdb reprocessed the multiplex PCR reads via MiXCR and lists one record per CDR3 protein. The table includes under 400,000 distinct CDR3 sequences, 15% to 20% detected once. Under 3 months in duration, the ophthalmopathy in affected donors had moderate-to-severe activity, CAS ≥3 and NOSPECS ≥4. Patients with other autoimmune diseases, uncontrolled infections, pregnancy or lactation were excluded. Germline lookup yields CDR1 MNHEY and CDR2 SVGAGI. Trimming shortened V by 7 bases and J by 5 bases, and 12 bases separated the two germline ends. The CDR3 extends over 12 amino acids.

The chain uses TRBV6-5 and TRBJ2-7, with D hard to call. Sequenced material: peripheral blood. This sequence was found in an adult man with Graves' ophthalmopathy. Written as DNA, the CDR3 is TGTGCCAGCATCGATCAGTTCCACGAGCAGTACTTC. Translation gives CASIDQFHEQYF.